This T cell receptor beta chain was identified during a study of neoadjuvant nivolumab and ipilimumab in lung cancer. Repertoires were generated with immunoSEQ multiplex PCR, while TCRdb's copy carries only in-frame clones and drops some. The sample shows approximately 6,300 clones, less than 65% of them seen only once. The clonotype comes from an adult with non-small cell lung cancer. Here the sequenced sample was tumor tissue, taken after neoadjuvant nivolumab, alone or with ipilimumab, at or shortly before surgery.

The CDR3 here is CASSDTAGAGELFF. CDR3 coding DNA: TGCGCCAGCAGCGACACCGCGGGAGCCGGGGAGCTGTTTTTT. The chain combines TRBV5-1 with TRBJ2-2, with TRBD2 matching 7 bases. The CDR3 totals 14 residues. Germline V lookup: CDR1 SGHRS, CDR2 YFSETQ. J was trimmed by 6 bases and V by 4 bases; bases with no gene match: 6.